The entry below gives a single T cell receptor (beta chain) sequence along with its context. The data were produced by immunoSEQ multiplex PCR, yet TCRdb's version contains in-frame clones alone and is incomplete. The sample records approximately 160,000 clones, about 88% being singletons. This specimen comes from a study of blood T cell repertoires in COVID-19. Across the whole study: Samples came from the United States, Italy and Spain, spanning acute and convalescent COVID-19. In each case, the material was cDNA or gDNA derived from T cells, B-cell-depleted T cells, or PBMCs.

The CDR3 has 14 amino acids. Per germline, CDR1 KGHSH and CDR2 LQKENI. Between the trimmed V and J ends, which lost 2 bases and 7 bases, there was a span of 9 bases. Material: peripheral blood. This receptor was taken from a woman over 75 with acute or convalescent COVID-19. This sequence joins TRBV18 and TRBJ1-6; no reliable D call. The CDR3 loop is CASSPNSQNSPLHF. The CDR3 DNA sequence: TGTGCCAGCTCACCAAACAGCCAGAATTCACCCCTCCACTTT.